Shown below are 27 T cell receptor beta chains from a single sample sequenced in a study of cytomegalovirus exposure and HLA in healthy donors (dated by TCRdb to about 2017). Library preparation employed the immunoSEQ multiplex PCR assay. The multiplex PCR relied on a mix of 60 forward primers for TCR Vbeta segments and 13 reverse primers for TCR Jbeta segments. What TCRdb holds here is the immuneACCESS table cut down to in-frame rearrangements. Part of the clones is not present; checked against another copy, under half of the missing clones reflect an unresolved V gene, and the others are unexplained. Here the sample has about 200,000 clones; 82% occur a single time. The top ten hold 0.08% to 0.1% of the sample. The sample was PBMCs. These receptors were collected from a boy younger than 10 in good health and CMV-seronegative.

This chain links TRBV7-2 with TRBJ2-3; the D gene is possibly TRBD2 (6 bases). V was shortened by 1 base and J by 3 bases, with 20 bases between the two germline ends. Germline lookup yields CDR1 SGHTA and CDR2 FQGNSA. The CDR3 covers 18 residues. Here the CDR3 DNA reads TGTGCCAGCAGCTTAGGAATGGGGGGAACCGCGCGAACAGATACGCAGTATTTT. Amino acids: CASSLGMGGTARTDTQYF.

This clone appeared a single time. J is TRBJ2-7 and V is TRBV20-1; unclear D gene. CDR1 DFQATT and CDR2 SNEGSKA come from the germline V gene (reference sequence). This CDR3 spans 11 amino acids. V was shortened by 6 bases and J by 2 bases, with 8 bases between the two germline ends. Written as DNA, the CDR3 is TGCAGTGCCGGCACAGCCTACGAGCAGTACTTC. This codes for CSAGTAYEQYF.

CDR3 bases: TGTGCCAGCCTAGGACTTCCCACCGGGGAGCTGTTTTTT. This translates into CASLGLPTGELFF. V gene TRBV2 combines with J gene TRBJ2-2; maybe TRBD2 (5 bases). The length of the CDR3 is 13 residues. The germline gives CDR1 SNHLY, CDR2 FYNNEI. Trimming removed 8 bases from V and 4 bases from J, with 11 bases in between.

V usage is TRBV5-4 and J usage is TRBJ1-1, with a weak D call TRBD1 (5 bases). CDR1 and CDR2 (germline): SGHNT, YYREEE (reference sequence). The CDR3 covers 17 residues. V dropped 3 bases and J dropped 1 base, with 19 bases sitting between them. The CDR3 here is CASSSARDSQGNTEAFF. CDR3 coding DNA: TGTGCCAGCAGCTCGGCGAGGGACTCGCAGGGGAACACTGAAGCTTTCTTT.

A single count supports this clone. The chain has TRBV30 and TRBJ1-3; 7 bases align to TRBD1. Germline loops: CDR1 GTSNPN, CDR2 SVGIG (reference sequence). Trimming removed 4 bases from V and 6 bases from J; junction bases left unmatched: 6. The length of the CDR3 is 13 residues. The DNA for the CDR3 is TGTGCCTGGACTACAGGGGCCGTAAACACCATATATTTT. This codes for CAWTTGAVNTIYF.

The chain is built from TRBV21-1 and TRBJ1-1; the D segment call TRBD1 is taken from the table without a DNA check. TRBV21-1 is recorded as a pseudogene. The CDR3 runs to 15 residues. CDR3 loop: CASSNKNRGDTEAFF. The CDR3 DNA reads as TGTGCCAGCAGCAATAAAAACAGGGGGGACACTGAAGCTTTCTTT.

The chain combines TRBV18 with TRBJ1-1; possible D gene TRBD1, 5 bases. The CDR3 is 13 residues long. Germline V gene sequence: CDR1 KGHSH, CDR2 LQKENI. The ends were cut back, 1 base at V and 10 bases at J, with 13 bases in the middle. CDR3 in DNA: TGTGCCAGCTCACCACGTAACGGCCAGGGAGCTTTCTTT. As protein: CASSPRNGQGAFF.

The chain uses TRBV23-1 and TRBJ2-2; no clear D. TRBV23-1 is an ORF, and what it does is uncertain. The CDR3 runs to 11 residues. V was shortened by 4 bases and J by 11 bases, with 8 bases between the two germline ends. DNA of the CDR3: TGCGCCAGCAGTCTTGAGGTAGAGCTGTTTTTT. Protein sequence: CASSLEVELFF.

This clone occurred a few times. The rearrangement uses TRBV4-3 and TRBJ2-1; possible D gene TRBD2, 7 bases. Between the trimmed V and J ends, which lost 5 bases and 6 bases, there was a span of 20 bases. The germline CDR1 and CDR2 sequences are LGHNA and YSLEER. The CDR3 extends over 16 amino acids. The CDR3 region is CASSAQGGTIPNEQFF. Written as DNA, the CDR3 is TGCGCCAGCAGCGCTCAAGGGGGGACTATCCCCAATGAGCAGTTCTTC.

This chain joins TRBV15 and TRBJ2-5; unclear D gene. CDR3 length equals 12 residues. Deletions cut 1 base from V and 9 bases from J, with 9 bases between. Germline CDR1 and CDR2: LNHNV and YYDKDF (reference sequence). The CDR3 DNA reads as TGTGCCACCAGCAGAGCTAACCCCCCCCAGTACTTC. Amino acid sequence: CATSRANPPQYF.

This chain connects TRBV6-5 to TRBJ1-1; D gene unclear. Germline V lookup: CDR1 MNHEY, CDR2 SVGAGI. The CDR3 loop spans 12 amino acids. Trimming took off 6 bases at V and 6 bases at J, with 11 bases between the two ends. For the CDR3, the DNA is TGTGCCAGCAGCTCAAGAGCTCCTGAAGCTTTCTTT. It translates to CASSSRAPEAFF.

The rearrangement joins TRBV2 to TRBJ2-2; D might be TRBD2 (6 bases). The length of the CDR3 is 16 residues. Germline V lookup: CDR1 SNHLY, CDR2 FYNNEI. V shed 6 bases and J shed 1 base, with 15 bases lying between them. CDR3 coding DNA: TGTGCCAGCAGGATCGGGGTAGCGGTGAACACCGGGGAGCTGTTTTTT. Its translation is CASRIGVAVNTGELFF.

The gene calls are TRBV5-1 and TRBJ2-1, with a tentative D call TRBD2 (7 bases). Trimming pared 4 bases from V and 7 bases from J, leaving 18 bases between. CDR1 SGHRS and CDR2 YFSETQ come from the germline V gene. The CDR3 runs 15 residues. CDR3 bases: TGCGCCAGCAGCGGGAGGGGGGCTGGGGTGAATGAGCAGTTCTTC. Amino acids: CASSGRGAGVNEQFF.

The chain is built from TRBV15 and TRBJ1-2; D remains unclear. This CDR3 is 15 amino acids long. Trimming removed 4 bases from V and 6 bases from J, with 18 bases in between. The germline CDR1 and CDR2 sequences are LNHNV and YYDKDF (reference sequence). The CDR3 coding sequence is TGTGCCACCAGCATAGGGAGGGCCGACTTTCATGGCTACACCTTC. Translation gives CATSIGRADFHGYTF.

The V and J genes are TRBV29-1 and TRBJ2-1; 7 bases match TRBD2. This CDR3 has 11 amino acids. Germline trimming cut 4 bases from V and 8 bases from J; bases unmatched to any gene: 2. Germline values: CDR1 SQVTM, CDR2 ANQGSEA. CDR3 sequence reads: CSVARGDEQFF. In DNA form, the CDR3 reads TGCAGCGTTGCCCGGGGGGATGAGCAGTTCTTC.

The chain couples TRBV2 to TRBJ1-3; 7 nucleotides agree with TRBD1. The CDR3 runs 17 residues. Germline V CDR1 and CDR2: SNHLY, FYNNEI. The V segment lost 4 bases and the J segment 1 base; nucleotides outside the gene matches: 10. The CDR3 DNA follows: TGTGCCAGCAGTGTTAGTAGGACAGGTTATTCTGGAAACACCATATATTTT. Translation: CASSVSRTGYSGNTIYF.

Points on this clone: Other DNA sequences in this specimen translate into the identical CDR3. The chain combines TRBV5-1 with TRBJ1-1, with a tentative D call TRBD1 (5 bases). The germline CDR1 and CDR2 sequences are SGHRS and YFSETQ. The CDR3 consists of 14 residues. V lost 1 base, J lost 0 bases, and 7 bases lay in between. CDR3 bases: TGCGCCAGCAGCTTGACAGGACTGAACACTGAAGCTTTCTTT. Its protein product is CASSLTGLNTEAFF. Full variable domain (rest looked up from reference TRBV5-1 and TRBJ1-1): KAGVTQTPRYLIKTRGQQVTLSCSPISGHRSVSWYQQTPGQGLQFLFEYFSETQRNKGNFPGRFSGRQFSNSRSEMNVSTLELGDSALYLCASSLTGLNTEAFFGQGTRLTVV.

The rearrangement links TRBV25-1 to TRBJ2-7; D not resolved. This CDR3 has 11 residues. Per germline, CDR1 MGHDK and CDR2 SYGVNS. The V end was cut by 2 bases, the J end by 5 bases, with 4 bases between. The CDR3 is CASSESNEQYF. DNA for the CDR3: TGTGCCAGCAGTGAAAGCAACGAGCAGTACTTC.

A note on this clone: A junction boundary mismatches the germline segment, possibly from a read error. Distinct nucleotide sequences in the sample also encode this CDR3. The V and J genes are TRBV5-4 and TRBJ2-1; TRBD2 aligns across 14 bases. This CDR3 region has 15 residues. Germline V gives CDR1 SGHNT, CDR2 YYREEE (reference sequence). In DNA form, the CDR3 reads TGCGCCAGCAGCTTGGGAGGACTAGCGGGGGGCGAGCAGTTCTTC. It encodes CASSLGGLAGGEQFF.

The J gene is TRBJ2-3, the V gene TRBV7-9, with TRBD2 identical over 8 bases. The CDR3 runs 14 residues. CDR1 is SEHNR, CDR2 FQNEAQ, per germline (reference sequence). Unmatched junction bases numbered 14, after V lost 4 bases and J lost 14 bases. The CDR3: CASSSTKTSVGWYF. CDR3 nucleotide sequence: TGTGCCAGCAGCTCTACTAAGACTAGCGTAGGGTGGTATTTT.

This clone turned up a few times. The DNA of the CDR3 is TGCGCCAGCAGCGAGGGACAGGCCTACGAGCAGTACTTC. Translating gives CASSEGQAYEQYF. The gene calls are TRBV5-1 and TRBJ2-7; 8 positions match TRBD1. V shed 4 bases and J 2 bases; nucleotides not matched to a gene: 2. In germline, CDR1 is SGHRS, CDR2 YFSETQ. This CDR3 has 13 residues.

This clone was picked up one time. This chain links TRBV6-5 with TRBJ2-5; the D gene is possibly TRBD2 (5 bases). CDR3 length: 16 amino acids. V lost 2 bases to trimming and J lost 5 bases, with 18 bases between them. Germline V lookup: CDR1 MNHEY, CDR2 SVGAGI. CDR3 in amino acids: CASSYANRGLGETQYF. CDR3 sequence (DNA): TGTGCCAGCAGTTACGCCAATCGCGGGCTAGGGGAGACCCAGTACTTC.

The chain combines TRBV19 with TRBJ1-1; 7 bases are shared with TRBD1. The V gene's germline CDR1 is LNHDA and CDR2 SQIVND (reference sequence). Germline trimming cut 7 bases from V and 3 bases from J; bases unmatched to any gene: 11. This CDR3 spans 15 amino acids. This CDR3 reads CASTTLPDRDTEAFF. In nucleotides, the CDR3 is TGTGCCAGTACCACCCTTCCTGACAGGGACACTGAAGCTTTCTTT.

The chain has TRBV5-4 and TRBJ1-6; no firm D call. Trimming took 4 bases from V and 5 from J, leaving 13 bases between them. Germline V gene lookup returns CDR1 SGHNT and CDR2 YYREEE (reference sequence). This CDR3 has 15 residues. This chain's CDR3 is CASSPMRANNSPLHF. The CDR3 coding sequence is TGTGCCAGCAGCCCGATGAGGGCCAATAATTCACCCCTCCACTTT.

The chain carries TRBV5-8 and TRBJ2-2, with D maybe TRBD1 (5 bases). V lost 6 bases to trimming and J lost 0 bases, with 15 bases between them. The CDR3 spans 16 residues. Germline CDR1 and CDR2: SGHTS and YDEGEE. CDR3 coding DNA: TGTGCCAGCAACCTACAGGACGCCGCGAACACCGGGGAGCTGTTTTTT. Its protein is CASNLQDAANTGELFF.

The chain couples TRBV5-1 to TRBJ2-1; 7 nucleotides align to TRBD1. This CDR3 has 16 residues. Germline CDR1 and CDR2: SGHRS and YFSETQ. The ends lost 0 bases at V and 5 bases at J; junction bases unmatched: 8. The CDR3 DNA is TGCGCCAGCAGCTTGGCAGTGGGACAGCCCAACAATGAGCAGTTCTTC. It translates to CASSLAVGQPNNEQFF. Full variable domain (remainder filled in from reference TRBV5-1 and TRBJ2-1): KAGVTQTPRYLIKTRGQQVTLSCSPISGHRSVSWYQQTPGQGLQFLFEYFSETQRNKGNFPGRFSGRQFSNSRSEMNVSTLELGDSALYLCASSLAVGQPNNEQFFGPGTRLTVL.

This sequence joins TRBV28 and TRBJ2-4; the match to TRBD2 covers 7 bases. CDR3 length: 20 amino acids. The germline V gene encodes CDR1 MDHEN and CDR2 SYDVKM. V was clipped by 4 bases and J by 12 bases; unmatched bases: 30. The CDR3 DNA reads TGTGCCAGCAGTTCCCGCAGTCCCGGGGACGGGGGGACTTCAGGATGGAGTCAGTACTTC. Protein: CASSSRSPGDGGTSGWSQYF.